This section outlines one T cell receptor beta chain sequence together with its context. Its antigen is not identified. The CDR3 is 14 residues long. Germline lookup yields CDR1 SGHVS and CDR2 FQNEAQ. These data belong to a study of CD8+CD57+ T cells in acquired aplastic anemia. Background on the study: Mean DNA quantity obtained from sorted CD4+ and CD8+ cells was approximately 3 ug. Healthy donor CD4+ samples were sequenced to a depth that averaged about 11 million reads. Study-level points and caveats: Patients and controls had in common approximately 29 CD8+ CDR3 sequences.

It was genomic DNA that served as the template for profiling TCR beta VDJ and CDR3. MiXCR, run by TCRdb on the reads, gives a single entry per CDR3 protein. This table has a few hundred thousand distinct CDR3 sequences, 65% to 80% appearing once. The sequenced sample was sorted CD4+, CD8+, or CD8+CD57+ T cells (not recorded which) from PBMCs. This chain joins TRBV7-8 and TRBJ2-3; D ambiguous. The DNA end is more similar to TRBJ1-5, so the J call may be wrong. This sequence was found in a human donor in good health, serving as a control. This chain's CDR3 is CASSEEATRDTQHF. CDR3 sequence (DNA): TGTGCCAGCAGTGAGGAGGCGACGAGGGATACGCAGCATTTT.